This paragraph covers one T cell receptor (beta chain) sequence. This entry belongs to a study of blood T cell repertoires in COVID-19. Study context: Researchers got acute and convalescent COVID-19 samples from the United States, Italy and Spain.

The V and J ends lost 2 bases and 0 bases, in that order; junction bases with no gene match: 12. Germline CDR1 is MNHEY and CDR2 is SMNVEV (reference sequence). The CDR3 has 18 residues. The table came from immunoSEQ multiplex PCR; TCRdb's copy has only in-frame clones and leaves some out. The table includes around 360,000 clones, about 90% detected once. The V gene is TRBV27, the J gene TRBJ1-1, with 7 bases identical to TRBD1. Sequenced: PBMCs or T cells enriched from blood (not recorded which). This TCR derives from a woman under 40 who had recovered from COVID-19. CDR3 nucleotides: TGTGCCAGCAGTTTAGGGGGCAGGGGGATCTACATGAACACTGAAGCTTTCTTT. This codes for CASSLGGRGIYMNTEAFF.